These T cell receptor beta chains were read from a single sample in a study of neurological immune-mediated disorders. TCRdb reprocessed the 5' RACE reads with MiXCR, giving one entry per CDR3 protein. The sample includes about 60,000 distinct CDR3 sequences, around a tenth of them seen just once. The sample was PBMCs. These receptors all come from a man aged 25-40 years in good health. Each CDR3 is given with its conserved first and last residue. Each record gives: J gene, V gene, clone size, D gene, CDR3 DNA, CDR3 protein. D genes are given only for firm matches. Clone size is given as once, few, many, or a class for an expanded clone.

>TRBJ2-2|TRBV24-1|many|NA
TGTGCCACCGGGCAGCGCACCGGGGAGCTGTTTTTT
CATGQRTGELFF
>TRBJ2-3|TRBV7-2|many|NA
TGTGCCAGCAGCTTAGTGGGTTTCGGAAGCACAGATACGCAGTATTTT
CASSLVGFGSTDTQYF
>TRBJ2-7|TRBV29-1|many|NA
TGCAGCGTTGAAGATCGTACGGGGGACTACGAGCAGTACTTC
CSVEDRTGDYEQYF
>TRBJ2-2|TRBV7-2|few|NA
TGTGCCAGCAGCTTAACCGGGGCCGAAACCACCGGGGAGCTGTTTTTT
CASSLTGAETTGELFF
>TRBJ1-1|TRBV20-1|many|TRBD1
TGCAGTGCTAGACAGGGGGACACTGAAGCTTTCTTT
CSARQGDTEAFF
>TRBJ2-2|TRBV5-1|many|NA
TGCGCCAGCAGCTTGAGGGGGAGCGACACCGGGGAGCTGTTTTTT
CASSLRGSDTGELFF
>TRBJ1-1|TRBV28|many|NA
TGTGCCAGCAGTGGGGGGGGGAAAACTGAAGCTTTCTTT
CASSGGGKTEAFF
>TRBJ2-7|TRBV5-1|many|TRBD2
TGCGCCAGCAGCCGAGCGGGGGGTAGGGACGAGCAGTACTTC
CASSRAGGRDEQYF
>TRBJ2-3|TRBV7-3|many|TRBD2
TGTGCCAGCAGCTTAAATCCCGGACTAGCGACAGATACGCAGTATTTT
CASSLNPGLATDTQYF
>TRBJ1-1|TRBV7-9|many|TRBD1
TGTGCCAGCAGCTTAGTCTTGCGGAGGGGGCGAAGGAACACTGAAGCTTTCTTT
CASSLVLRRGRRNTEAFF
>TRBJ2-2|TRBV3-1|many|NA
TGTGCCAGCAGCCAAGCCAACCGGGCTAGTGACACCGGGGAGCTGTTTTTT
CASSQANRASDTGELFF
>TRBJ2-3|TRBV7-3|many|TRBD2
TGTGCCAGCAGCTTAAGCGGGAGTGGCACAGATACGCAGTATTTT
CASSLSGSGTDTQYF
>TRBJ2-6|TRBV29-1|many|NA
TGCAGCGTCTTCGTCAGCCGCGCTGGGGCCAACGTCCTGACTTTC
CSVFVSRAGANVLTF
>TRBJ1-4|TRBV5-5|many|NA
TGTGCCAGCAGCTTGTCCGCTAATGAAAAACTGTTTTTT
CASSLSANEKLFF